What follows describes a single TCR beta chain. The source of the sample is a study of blood T cell repertoires in COVID-19. Overall study: COVID-19 samples collected from the United States, Italy and Spain covered acute and convalescent phases.

The table came from immunoSEQ multiplex PCR; TCRdb's copy has only in-frame clones and leaves some out. The sample lists a few hundred thousand clones, about 80% seen once, with about 3% in the top ten. CDR1 is MDHEN, CDR2 SYDVKM, per germline. V gave up 5 bases and J gave up 4 bases; unmatched junction bases: 10. CDR3 size: 16 residues. This TCR was recovered from a woman aged 25 to 39 who had recovered from COVID-19. V is TRBV28 and J is TRBJ2-3; the match to TRBD2 covers 9 bases. The sequenced sample was peripheral blood. The CDR3, as DNA: TGTGCCAGCAGTAGTATAGCGGGAGCTTTCGCAGATACGCAGTATTTT. As protein: CASSSIAGAFADTQYF.